Listed here is a single T cell receptor (beta chain). This clonotype has ten or more counts. This clone's antigen is unknown. No base quality information exists; no much larger clone differs at one position. CDR1 and CDR2, looked up from the germline V gene (reference sequence), are SEHNR and FQNEAQ. Including the terminal cysteine and phenylalanine, the CDR3 comprises 14 residues. The CDR3 DNA has 42 bases and is translated from base 1. Cut back by 1 base and 5 bases, the V and J ends lie 11 bases apart. Library preparation used multiplex PCR. This sample was sequenced with an Illumina HiSeq 4000. CDR3 regions were amplified by Arm-PCR with iRepertoire HTBI primers to construct TCR beta libraries. Before sequencing, the PCR products underwent gel purification. The authors processed their data as follows. A total of some 65 TRBV and 14 TRBJ segments were identified across samples and were used for gene usage analysis of CDR3 amino acid clonotypes. Filtered high-quality paired reads were merged into contigs using COPE and FqMerger. BLAST was used to align contigs to IMGT TRBV, TRBD and TRBJ reference genes, with CDR3 defined following IMGT. Clonotypes above 0.1% frequency were classified as highly expanded clones. Shannon entropy was used to measure repertoire diversity, and the Gini coefficient was used to measure V-J evenness. Public clonotypes were defined as clonotypes shared by more than one individual. TCRdb handled the public reads itself, with Q25 trimming in fastp and clone calling in MiXCR, and kept productive beta chains. Every entry covers one CDR3 protein and lists the most common genes and DNA from its rows. The V and J calls here are based on TCRdb, not the publication. The sample table contains about 240,000 distinct CDR3 sequences; only one count was recorded for 20% of them. Approximately 15% of the sample lies in the top ten.

The data were taken from a study of regulatory T cells in long-lasting Graves disease (TCRdb year 2021). Looking at the study overall: Newly diagnosed Graves' disease patients had taken antithyroid drugs for less than 3 months. Persistent Graves' disease patients were compared with newly diagnosed Graves' disease patients by peripheral blood TCR sequencing and RNA sequencing. The study took place in China and was registered as a clinical trial. TCR sequencing covered roughly 13 persistent and approximately 20 newly diagnosed Graves' disease patients, approximately 33 samples in total. On the study overall, not on this receptor specifically: The study examined only peripheral blood because the primary lesion, thyroid tissue, could not be accessed. A larger number of public clonotypes was shared among persistent patients (more than 2,500) than among newly diagnosed patients (roughly 970). Persistent disease showed preferential use of TRBV28, TRBJ1-2 and TRBJ2-5, whereas newly diagnosed disease favored TRBV20-1 and TRBJ2-1. Compared with newly diagnosed patients, persistent Graves' disease patients had lower TCR Shannon entropy and fewer highly expanded clones, which suggests clonal expansion. Sequencing and analysis were restricted to the TCR beta chain. As a limitation, the authors acknowledged that the small sample size may reduce accuracy.

The time point label of this sample denotes: newly diagnosed GD, antithyroid drugs for less than 3 months. RNA was extracted from PBMCs in TRIzol for both TCR sequencing and RNA sequencing. The diagnosis of Graves' disease was made according to American Thyroid Association guidelines. Patients were recruited from an endocrinology department in Xi'an, China. Each patient gave 8.5 to 9.5 milliliters of peripheral blood, collected in an EDTA anticoagulant tube. Ficoll Paque Plus density gradient separation was used to isolate PBMCs, and no additional T cell sorting was done. An Agilent 2100 Bioanalyzer and agarose gel were used to assess RNA quality, and a NanoDrop 2000 was used to measure RNA concentration.

The sequences come from peripheral blood mononuclear cells (PBMCs), collected at new diagnosis, from a patient treated with antithyroid drugs. The rearrangement combines TRBV7-9 with TRBJ2-5; no D segment can be confidently identified. The sequence derives from a female donor with Graves disease. The CDR3 protein is CASSLVALRETQYF. The nucleotide sequence is given as TGTGCCAGCAGCTTAGTGGCTCTACGGGAGACCCAGTACTTC.